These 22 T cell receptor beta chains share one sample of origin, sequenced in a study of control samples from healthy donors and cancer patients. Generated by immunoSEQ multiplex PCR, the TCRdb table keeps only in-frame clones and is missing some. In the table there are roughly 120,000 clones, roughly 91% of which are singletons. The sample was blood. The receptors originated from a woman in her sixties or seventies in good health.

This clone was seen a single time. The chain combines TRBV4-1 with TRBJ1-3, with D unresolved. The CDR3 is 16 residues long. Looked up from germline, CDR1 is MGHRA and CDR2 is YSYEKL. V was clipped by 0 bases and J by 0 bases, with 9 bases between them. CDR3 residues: CASSQETLSSGNTIYF. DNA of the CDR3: TGCGCCAGCAGCCAAGAAACCCTTAGCTCTGGAAACACCATATATTTT.

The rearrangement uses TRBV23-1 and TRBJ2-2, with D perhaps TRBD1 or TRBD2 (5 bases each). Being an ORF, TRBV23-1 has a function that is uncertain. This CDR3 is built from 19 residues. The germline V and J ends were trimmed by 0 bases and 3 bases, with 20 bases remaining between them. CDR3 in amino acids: CASSQSSSRQGADTGELFF. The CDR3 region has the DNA TGCGCCAGCAGTCAATCCTCTAGTAGGCAGGGAGCGGACACCGGGGAGCTGTTTTTT.

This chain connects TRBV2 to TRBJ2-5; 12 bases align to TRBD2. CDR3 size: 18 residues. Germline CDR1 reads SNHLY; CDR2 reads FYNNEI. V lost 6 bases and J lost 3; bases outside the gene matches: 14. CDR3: CASSTSKRTSGEKETQYF. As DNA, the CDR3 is TGTGCCAGCAGCACCTCCAAGAGGACTAGCGGGGAAAAAGAGACCCAGTACTTC. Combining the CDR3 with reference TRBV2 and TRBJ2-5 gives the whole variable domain EPEVTQTPSHQVTQMGQEVILRCVPISNHLYFYWYRQILGQKVEFLVSFYNNEISEKSEIFDDQFSVERPDGSNFTLKIRSTKLEDSAMYFCASSTSKRTSGEKETQYFGPGTRLLVL.

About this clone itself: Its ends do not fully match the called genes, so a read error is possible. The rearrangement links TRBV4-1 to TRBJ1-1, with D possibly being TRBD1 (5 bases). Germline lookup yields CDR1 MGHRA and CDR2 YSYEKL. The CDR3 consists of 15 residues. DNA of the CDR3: TGCGCCAGCAGGCAAGGGCCGGGGGAGAACACTGAAGCTTTCTTT. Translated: CASRQGPGENTEAFF.

This chain's CDR3 is CASSPGGDQPQHF. CDR3 in DNA: TGTGCCAGCAGCCCGGGGGGGGATCAGCCCCAGCATTTT. V gene TRBV5-4 combines with J gene TRBJ1-5; perhaps TRBD1 as D (5 bases). V lost 4 bases, J lost 5 bases, and 10 bases lay in between. Per germline, CDR1 SGHNT and CDR2 YYREEE (reference sequence). CDR3 length: 13 amino acids. Based on the CDR3 plus reference TRBV5-4 and TRBJ1-5, the full variable domain is ETGVTQSPTHLIKTRGQQVTLRCSSQSGHNTVSWYQQALGQGPQFIFQYYREEENGRGNFPPRFSGLQFPNYSSELNVNALELDDSALYLCASSPGGDQPQHFGDGTRLSIL.

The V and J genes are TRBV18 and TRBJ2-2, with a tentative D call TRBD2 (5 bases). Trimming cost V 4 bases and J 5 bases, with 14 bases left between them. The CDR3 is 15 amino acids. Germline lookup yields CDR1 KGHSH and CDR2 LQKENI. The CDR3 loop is CASSHSNWRTGELFF. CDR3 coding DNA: TGTGCCAGCTCACATTCTAATTGGAGGACCGGGGAGCTGTTTTTT.

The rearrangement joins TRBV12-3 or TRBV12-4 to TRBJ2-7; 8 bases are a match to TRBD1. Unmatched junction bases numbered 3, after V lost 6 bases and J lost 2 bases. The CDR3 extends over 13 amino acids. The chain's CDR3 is CASREGQAYEQYF. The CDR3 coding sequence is TGTGCCAGCAGAGAGGGACAGGCCTACGAGCAGTACTTC.

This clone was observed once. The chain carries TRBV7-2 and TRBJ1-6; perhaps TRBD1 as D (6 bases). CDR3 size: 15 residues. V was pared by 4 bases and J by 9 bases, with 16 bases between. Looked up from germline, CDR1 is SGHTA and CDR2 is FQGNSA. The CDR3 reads CASSSPGAWGSPLHF. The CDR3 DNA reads TGTGCCAGCAGCTCCCCAGGGGCCTGGGGTTCACCCCTCCACTTT.

The CDR3 loop is CASSVDRGRPRETQYF. CDR3 DNA: TGTGCCAGCAGCGTGGACAGGGGCCGTCCCCGAGAGACCCAGTACTTC. The chain employs TRBV5-6 and TRBJ2-5; TRBD1 matches 9 bases. Germline V gives CDR1 SGHDT, CDR2 YYEEEE. This CDR3 is built from 16 residues. V dropped 4 bases and J dropped 4; count of bases not matched to a gene: 11.

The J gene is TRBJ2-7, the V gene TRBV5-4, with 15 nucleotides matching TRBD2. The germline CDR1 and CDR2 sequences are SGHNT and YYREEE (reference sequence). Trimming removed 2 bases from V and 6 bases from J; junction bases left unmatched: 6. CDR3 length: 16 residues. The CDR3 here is CASSFGLAGGLGEQYF. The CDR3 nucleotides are TGTGCCAGCAGCTTCGGACTAGCGGGGGGGTTGGGCGAGCAGTACTTC.

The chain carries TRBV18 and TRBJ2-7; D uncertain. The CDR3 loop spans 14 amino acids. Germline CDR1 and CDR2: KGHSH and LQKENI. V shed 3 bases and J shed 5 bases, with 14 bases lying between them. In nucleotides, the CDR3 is TGTGCCAGCTCACCGGCACAGAGTGAGCACGAGCAGTACTTC. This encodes CASSPAQSEHEQYF.

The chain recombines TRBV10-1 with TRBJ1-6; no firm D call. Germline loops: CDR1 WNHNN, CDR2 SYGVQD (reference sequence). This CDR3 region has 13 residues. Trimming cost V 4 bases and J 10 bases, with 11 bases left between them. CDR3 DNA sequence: TGCGCCAGCAGTGCAGGTCTCCGGTCACCCCTCCACTTT. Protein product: CASSAGLRSPLHF.

CDR3 sequence (DNA): TGCGCCAGCAGCTCTCGACTAGCGGGGGAGGAGCAGTACTTC. Translated: CASSSRLAGEEQYF. The V gene is TRBV4-3, the J gene TRBJ2-7; 12 bases fit TRBD2. V was pared by 5 bases and J by 7 bases, with 6 bases of the junction left unmatched. This CDR3 region has 14 residues. The germline V gene has CDR1 LGHNA and CDR2 YSLEER.

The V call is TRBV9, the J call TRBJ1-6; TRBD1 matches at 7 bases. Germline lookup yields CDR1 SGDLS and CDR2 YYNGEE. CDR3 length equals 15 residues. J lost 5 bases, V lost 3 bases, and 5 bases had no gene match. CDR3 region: CASSASGTDNSPLHF. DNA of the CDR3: TGTGCCAGCAGCGCATCCGGGACAGATAATTCACCCCTCCACTTT.

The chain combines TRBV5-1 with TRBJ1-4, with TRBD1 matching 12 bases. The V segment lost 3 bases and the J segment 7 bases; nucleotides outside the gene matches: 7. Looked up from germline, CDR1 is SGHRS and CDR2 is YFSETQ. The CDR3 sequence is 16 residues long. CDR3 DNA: TGCGCCAGCAGCTCTGGGACAGGGGGCGAAAGTGAAAAACTGTTTTTT. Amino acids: CASSSGTGGESEKLFF.

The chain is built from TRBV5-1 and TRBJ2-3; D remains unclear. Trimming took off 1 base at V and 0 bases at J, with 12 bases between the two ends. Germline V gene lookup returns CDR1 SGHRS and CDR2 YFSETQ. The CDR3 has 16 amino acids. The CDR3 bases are TGCGCCAGCAGCTTGTCGCGGACGGGTAGCACAGATACGCAGTATTTT. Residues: CASSLSRTGSTDTQYF. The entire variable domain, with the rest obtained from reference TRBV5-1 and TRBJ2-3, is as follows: KAGVTQTPRYLIKTRGQQVTLSCSPISGHRSVSWYQQTPGQGLQFLFEYFSETQRNKGNFPGRFSGRQFSNSRSEMNVSTLELGDSALYLCASSLSRTGSTDTQYFGPGTRLTVL.

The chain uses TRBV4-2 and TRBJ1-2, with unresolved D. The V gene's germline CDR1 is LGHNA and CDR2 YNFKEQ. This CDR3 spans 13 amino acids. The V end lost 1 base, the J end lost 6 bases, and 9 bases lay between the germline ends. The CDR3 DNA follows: TGTGCCAGCAGCCAAGGACTGACGGATGGCTACACCTTC. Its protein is CASSQGLTDGYTF.

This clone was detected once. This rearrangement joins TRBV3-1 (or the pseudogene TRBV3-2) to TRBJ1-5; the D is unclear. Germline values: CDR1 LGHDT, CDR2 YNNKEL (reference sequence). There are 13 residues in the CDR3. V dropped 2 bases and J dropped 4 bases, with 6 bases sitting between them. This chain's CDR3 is CASSQTENQPQHF. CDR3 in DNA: TGTGCCAGCAGCCAAACAGAGAATCAGCCCCAGCATTTT.

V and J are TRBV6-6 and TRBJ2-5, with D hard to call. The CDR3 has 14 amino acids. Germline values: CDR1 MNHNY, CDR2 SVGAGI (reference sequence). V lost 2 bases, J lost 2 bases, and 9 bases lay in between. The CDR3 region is CASSYVVSQETQYF. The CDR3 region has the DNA TGTGCCAGCAGTTACGTCGTCAGTCAAGAGACCCAGTACTTC.

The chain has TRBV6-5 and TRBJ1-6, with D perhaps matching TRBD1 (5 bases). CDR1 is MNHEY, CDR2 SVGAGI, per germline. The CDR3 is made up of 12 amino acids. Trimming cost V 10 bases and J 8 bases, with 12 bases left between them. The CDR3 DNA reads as TGTGCCACCCGGGACGGTGATTCACCCCTCCACTTT. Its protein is CATRDGDSPLHF.

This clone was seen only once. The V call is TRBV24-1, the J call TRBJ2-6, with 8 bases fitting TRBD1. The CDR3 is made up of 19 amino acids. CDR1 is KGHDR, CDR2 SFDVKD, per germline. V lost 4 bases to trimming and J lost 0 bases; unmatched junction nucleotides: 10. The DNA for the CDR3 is TGTGCCACCAGTGACTCCGCAGCGGACAGGGTCTCTGGGGCCAACGTCCTGACTTTC. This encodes CATSDSAADRVSGANVLTF.

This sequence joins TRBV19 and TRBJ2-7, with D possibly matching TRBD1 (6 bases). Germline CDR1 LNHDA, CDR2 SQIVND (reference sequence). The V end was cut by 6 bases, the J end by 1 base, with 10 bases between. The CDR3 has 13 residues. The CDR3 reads CASSVGASYEQYF. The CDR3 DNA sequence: TGTGCCAGTAGCGTGGGGGCGTCCTACGAGCAGTACTTC.